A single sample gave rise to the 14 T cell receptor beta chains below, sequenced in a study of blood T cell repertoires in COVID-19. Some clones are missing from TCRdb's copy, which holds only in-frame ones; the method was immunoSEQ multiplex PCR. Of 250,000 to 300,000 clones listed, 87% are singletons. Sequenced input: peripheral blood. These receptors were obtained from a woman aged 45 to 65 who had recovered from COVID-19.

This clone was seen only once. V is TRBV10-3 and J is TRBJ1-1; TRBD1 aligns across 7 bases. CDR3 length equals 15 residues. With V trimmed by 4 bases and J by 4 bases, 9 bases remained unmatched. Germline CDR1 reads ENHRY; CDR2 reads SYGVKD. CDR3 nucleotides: TGTGCCATCAGTGGCCCCACAGGGGTGGCCACTGAAGCTTTCTTT. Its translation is CAISGPTGVATEAFF.

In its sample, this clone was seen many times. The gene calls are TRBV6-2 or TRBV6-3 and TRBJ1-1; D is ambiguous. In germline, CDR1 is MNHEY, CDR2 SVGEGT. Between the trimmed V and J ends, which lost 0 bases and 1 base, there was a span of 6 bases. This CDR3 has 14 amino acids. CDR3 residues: CASSYSAENTEAFF. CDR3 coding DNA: TGTGCCAGCAGTTACTCGGCCGAGAACACTGAAGCTTTCTTT.

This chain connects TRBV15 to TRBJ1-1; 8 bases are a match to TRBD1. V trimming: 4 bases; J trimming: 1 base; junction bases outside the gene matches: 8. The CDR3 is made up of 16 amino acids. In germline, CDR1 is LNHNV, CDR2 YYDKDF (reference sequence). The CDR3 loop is CATSTSPGTGNTEAFF. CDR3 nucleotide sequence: TGTGCCACCAGCACCAGTCCCGGGACAGGGAACACTGAAGCTTTCTTT.

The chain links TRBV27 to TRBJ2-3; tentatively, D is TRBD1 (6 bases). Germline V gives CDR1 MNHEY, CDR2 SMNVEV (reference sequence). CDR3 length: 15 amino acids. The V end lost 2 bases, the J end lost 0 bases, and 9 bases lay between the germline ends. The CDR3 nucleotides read TGTGCCAGCAGTTTAGACGGGACAAGCACAGATACGCAGTATTTT. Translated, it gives CASSLDGTSTDTQYF.

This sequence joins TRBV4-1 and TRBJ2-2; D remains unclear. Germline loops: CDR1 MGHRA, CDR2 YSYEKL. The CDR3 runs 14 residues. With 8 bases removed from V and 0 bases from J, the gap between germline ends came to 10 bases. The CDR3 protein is CASESRTNTGELFF. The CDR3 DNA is TGCGCCAGCGAGAGTCGCACGAACACCGGGGAGCTGTTTTTT.

CDR3 bases: TGCGCCAGCAGCTTGGGGGTCGGACGGGGCAATGAGCAGTTCTTC. Protein: CASSLGVGRGNEQFF. J is TRBJ2-1 and V is TRBV5-1; D might be TRBD2 (5 bases). Trimming took off 0 bases at V and 6 bases at J, with 13 bases between the two ends. CDR3 length: 15 amino acids. Germline CDR1 reads SGHRS; CDR2 reads YFSETQ.

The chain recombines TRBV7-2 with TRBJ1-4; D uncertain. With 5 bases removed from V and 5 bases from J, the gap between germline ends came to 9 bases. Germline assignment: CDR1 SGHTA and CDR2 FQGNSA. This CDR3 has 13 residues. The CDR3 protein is CASSVRRNEKLFF. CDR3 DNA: TGTGCCAGCAGCGTCCGGAGGAATGAAAAACTGTTTTTT.

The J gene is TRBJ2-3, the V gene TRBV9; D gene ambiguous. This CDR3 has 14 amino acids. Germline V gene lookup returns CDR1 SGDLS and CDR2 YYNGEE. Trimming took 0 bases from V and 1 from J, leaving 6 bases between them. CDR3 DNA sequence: TGTGCCAGCAGCGTAGCCAGTGGCACAGATACGCAGTATTTT. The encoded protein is CASSVASGTDTQYF.

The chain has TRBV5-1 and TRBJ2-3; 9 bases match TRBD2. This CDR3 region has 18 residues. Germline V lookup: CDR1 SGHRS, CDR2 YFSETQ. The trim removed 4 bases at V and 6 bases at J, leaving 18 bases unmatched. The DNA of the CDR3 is TGCGCCAGCAGCCCGGTTCGGGGAGCGGGGGGCGCCGCGGATACGCAGTATTTT. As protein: CASSPVRGAGGAADTQYF.

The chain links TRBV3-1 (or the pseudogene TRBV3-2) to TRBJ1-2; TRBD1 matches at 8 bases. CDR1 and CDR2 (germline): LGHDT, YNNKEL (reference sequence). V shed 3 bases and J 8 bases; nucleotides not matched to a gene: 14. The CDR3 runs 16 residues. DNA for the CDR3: TGTGCCAGCAGCCACGGTCATATGGGACAGGAAGGGGGCTACACCTTC. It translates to CASSHGHMGQEGGYTF.

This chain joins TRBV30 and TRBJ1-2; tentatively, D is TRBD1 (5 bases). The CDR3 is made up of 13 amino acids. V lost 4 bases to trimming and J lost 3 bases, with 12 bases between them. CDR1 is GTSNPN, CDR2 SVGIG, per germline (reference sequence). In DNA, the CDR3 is TGTGCCTGGACCCGGGGGGTCGACTATGGCTACACCTTC. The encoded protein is CAWTRGVDYGYTF.

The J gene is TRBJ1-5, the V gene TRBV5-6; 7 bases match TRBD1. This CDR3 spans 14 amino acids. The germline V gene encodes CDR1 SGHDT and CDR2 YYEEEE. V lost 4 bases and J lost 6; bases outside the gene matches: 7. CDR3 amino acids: CASSHRGMGQPQHF. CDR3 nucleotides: TGTGCCAGCAGCCACAGGGGTATGGGTCAGCCCCAGCATTTT.

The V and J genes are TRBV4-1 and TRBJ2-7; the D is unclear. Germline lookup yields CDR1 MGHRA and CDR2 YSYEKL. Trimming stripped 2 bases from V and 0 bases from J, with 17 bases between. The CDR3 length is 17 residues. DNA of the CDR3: TGCGCCAGCAGCCAAAATCCTCAGACTCCGAGCTCCTACGAGCAGTACTTC. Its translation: CASSQNPQTPSSYEQYF.

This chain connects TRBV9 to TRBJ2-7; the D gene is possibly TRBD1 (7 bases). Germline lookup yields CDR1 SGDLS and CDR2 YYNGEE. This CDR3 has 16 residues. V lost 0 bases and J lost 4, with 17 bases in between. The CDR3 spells CASSVGDGRGRYEQYF. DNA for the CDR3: TGTGCCAGCAGCGTAGGGGATGGCAGGGGGAGGTACGAGCAGTACTTC.